These 15 T cell receptor beta chains were all obtained from the same sample, sequenced in a study of glioma-infiltrating T cells after dendritic cell vaccination. Generated by immunoSEQ multiplex PCR, the TCRdb table keeps only in-frame clones and is missing some. The repertoire includes around 90,000 clones, around three quarters of them detected once, and around 5.9% sits in the top ten. The sample here was blood, taken before dendritic cell vaccination. Source of these receptors: a human donor with glioblastoma.

The chain links TRBV4-1 to TRBJ2-7; TRBD2 might be the D (6 bases). Looked up from germline, CDR1 is MGHRA and CDR2 is YSYEKL. This CDR3 has 14 residues. V shed 4 bases and J shed 2 bases, with 12 bases lying between them. The DNA of the CDR3 is TGCGCCAGCAGCCTAGGGCGGGGACCCTACGAGCAGTACTTC. Its protein is CASSLGRGPYEQYF.

The chain employs TRBV5-8 and TRBJ1-2; D call uncertain. The length of the CDR3 is 11 residues. Trimming removed 2 bases at V and 13 bases at J, with 12 bases between. The germline gives CDR1 SGHTS, CDR2 YDEGEE. This chain's CDR3 is CASSFDAGSTF. The DNA for the CDR3 is TGTGCCAGCAGCTTCGATGCAGGTAGCACCTTC.

The V gene is TRBV10-1, the J gene TRBJ1-1, with D perhaps TRBD1 (6 bases). Per germline, CDR1 WNHNN and CDR2 SYGVQD (reference sequence). This CDR3 spans 13 amino acids. V lost 0 bases, J lost 11 bases, and 13 bases lay in between. CDR3 amino acids: CASSESIWTEAFF. As DNA, the CDR3 is TGCGCCAGCAGTGAGTCGATCTGGACAGAGGCTTTCTTT.

This clone was seen a few times. The chain couples TRBV2 to TRBJ1-1, with 7 bases lining up with TRBD1. Germline V lookup: CDR1 SNHLY, CDR2 FYNNEI. V was clipped by 4 bases and J by 11 bases; unmatched bases: 7. The CDR3 is 12 residues long. CDR3 coding DNA: TGTGCCAGCAGTGTTGACAGGGAAGGGGCTTTCTTT. Encoded protein: CASSVDREGAFF.

This clone occurred once. The chain carries TRBV29-1 and TRBJ2-3, with TRBD2 as a possible D gene (5 bases). Germline V gene sequence: CDR1 SQVTM, CDR2 ANQGSEA. The germline V and J ends were trimmed by 4 bases and 5 bases, with 22 bases remaining between them. The CDR3 is 16 amino acids. The CDR3 DNA reads as TGCAGCGTTGTTCTTTTAGCCGCGACTACACAAGATACGCAGTATTTT. Translation: CSVVLLAATTQDTQYF.

The genes are TRBV10-2 and TRBJ1-1; the match to TRBD1 covers 10 bases. The CDR3 has 18 amino acids. The J segment lost 1 base and the V segment lost 3 bases, leaving 11 bases of the junction unmatched. CDR1 WSHSY and CDR2 SAAADI come from the germline V gene. CDR3 in DNA: TGCGCCAGCAGTGAATTACTGGGACAGGGGCGATGGAACACTGAAGCTTTCTTT. Protein product: CASSELLGQGRWNTEAFF.

The V and J genes are TRBV4-1 and TRBJ2-1, with 10 bases lining up with TRBD2. This CDR3 contains 16 residues. Germline V gives CDR1 MGHRA, CDR2 YSYEKL. V dropped 2 bases and J dropped 4; count of bases not matched to a gene: 5. CDR3: CASSQTGTSVYNEQFF. The CDR3 DNA reads as TGCGCCAGCAGCCAAACCGGGACTAGCGTTTACAATGAGCAGTTCTTC.

As DNA, the CDR3 is TGTGCCTGGACCTTAAGGGGAAACACTGAAGCTTTCTTT. Amino acid sequence: CAWTLRGNTEAFF. The J gene is TRBJ1-1, the V gene TRBV30; TRBD1 is a possible D gene (5 bases). CDR1 is GTSNPN, CDR2 SVGIG, per germline (reference sequence). This CDR3 comprises 13 residues. The ends were cut back, 4 bases at V and 2 bases at J, with 11 bases in the middle.

The chain uses TRBV28 and TRBJ1-4; D remains unclear. The germline gives CDR1 MDHEN, CDR2 SYDVKM. The CDR3 is 11 amino acids. The V gene lost 8 bases and the J gene lost 6 bases, with 7 bases spanning the gap. CDR3 bases: TGTGCCAGCCGCGGCGATGAAAAACTGTTTTTT. It is translated as CASRGDEKLFF.

This clone has a handful of counts. This chain links TRBV18 with TRBJ1-2; D possibly corresponds to TRBD1 (6 bases). The CDR3 is 13 amino acids. CDR1 and CDR2 from the germline V gene are KGHSH and LQKENI. Deletions cut 3 bases from V and 4 bases from J, with 9 bases between. The CDR3 loop is CASSPDSAYGYTF. The CDR3 nucleotides are TGTGCCAGCTCACCGGACAGCGCCTATGGCTACACCTTC.

The count of this clone is one. The V gene is TRBV7-9, the J gene TRBJ2-7, with D perhaps TRBD2 (6 bases). V lost 7 bases to trimming and J lost 3 bases, with 16 bases between them. Germline V gives CDR1 SEHNR, CDR2 FQNEAQ (reference sequence). The CDR3 length is 14 residues. The CDR3 is CASTRGGTYYEQYF. The CDR3 bases are TGTGCCAGCACTAGGGGCGGGACCTACTACGAGCAGTACTTC.

The V call is TRBV19, the J call TRBJ1-2; 7 bases match TRBD1. The trim removed 10 bases at V and 5 bases at J, leaving 10 bases unmatched. The germline gives CDR1 LNHDA, CDR2 SQIVND (reference sequence). This CDR3 is 13 amino acids long. The CDR3 region is CATRRQGTYGYTF. CDR3 sequence (DNA): TGTGCCACTAGACGACAGGGCACTTATGGCTACACCTTC.

The chain joins TRBV18 to TRBJ1-1, with a weak D call TRBD1 (6 bases). V lost 4 bases, J lost 0 bases, and 15 bases lay in between. Germline V lookup: CDR1 KGHSH, CDR2 LQKENI. The CDR3 loop spans 16 amino acids. The CDR3, as DNA: TGTGCCAGCTCACTAACCCCGGGACATTTGAACACTGAAGCTTTCTTT. Translation gives CASSLTPGHLNTEAFF.

This rearrangement joins TRBV4-1 to TRBJ2-5; 9 bases align to TRBD2. The CDR3 consists of 17 residues. V dropped 3 bases and J dropped 0; count of bases not matched to a gene: 8. Germline CDR1 and CDR2: MGHRA and YSYEKL. For the CDR3, the DNA is TGCGCCAGCAGCCATTCTCCGGGACTAGCTGACCAAGAGACCCAGTACTTC. Translation: CASSHSPGLADQETQYF.

This chain uses TRBV9 with TRBJ2-5; D is uncertain. Trimming removed 4 bases from V and 4 bases from J, with 17 bases in between. Germline assignment: CDR1 SGDLS and CDR2 YYNGEE. The CDR3 contains 15 residues. The CDR3 DNA is TGTGCCAGCAGCCGGCGGCCGTTACTATCAGAGACCCAGTACTTC. Amino acid sequence: CASSRRPLLSETQYF.